This T cell receptor beta chain emerged from a study of cytomegalovirus exposure and HLA in healthy donors (dated 2017 in TCRdb). With regard to the full study: According to an earlier analysis of 450 to 650 of the donors, roughly 180 million T cells yielded roughly 110 million unique TCR beta sequences and about 280 Gb of sequence data. Approximately 300 gigabases of sequencing data and approximately 85 million unique TCR sequences were included in an early release covering about 600 HLA-typed donors. Of the 300 to 450 genotyped donors, around 81% fell in the genetic ancestry cluster associated with self-reported Caucasian donors. The aim of the study was to test whether cataloging public T cell receptors could identify signatures of past pathogen exposure. The study used immunosequencing to profile the T cell repertoires of 666 subjects and linked those repertoires to cytomegalovirus serostatus. A separate validation cohort of roughly 130 different subjects was used in addition to the approximately 700-subject first cohort. The study combined high-throughput TCR immunosequencing, statistical association of individual TCRs with disease status, and machine learning to predict cytomegalovirus infection status. To study patterns of TCR occurrence, a later analysis re-analyzed previously published TCR beta repertoires from around 660 donors and added high-resolution HLA genotyping. Rather than using new phenotypic data, the later analysis identified candidate immune exposures from TCR beta sequences and from how often those sequences occurred across donors. In an earlier analysis of a few hundred of the donors, high-throughput TCR beta sequencing was used to judge whether each TCR beta V gene segment behaved as functional or pseudogenic. Alongside the repertoire data, information on donor age, sex, ethnicity and CMV serostatus was compiled. Genome-wide SNP genotypes for about 55% of the roughly 670 donors were used in a later genetic analysis, which treated that subset as a discovery cohort. All discovery cohort repertoires had been generated using a single sequencing platform. Both class I and class II loci were covered by HLA typing, at four-digit resolution. The number of donors typed differed by locus, with about 629-640 for A, B, C, DRB1 and DQB1, roughly 520 for DQA1, 600 to 610 for DPA1, and some 440 for DPB1. Several DR-DQ haplotypes were handled as single units for association and clustering because linkage in the cohort was strong. Among about 390 genotyped donors of the cohort, an average of approximately 240,000 unique TCR beta nucleotide sequences were sequenced per donor, roughly a sixth of them non-productive. The paper as a whole reports these results and caveats: A later analysis found that TCR association rates varied across HLA loci, with DRB1 alleles showing the most associated TCRs and HLA-C alleles the fewest. Immune exposure information for the cohort was limited to CMV serostatus. In an earlier analysis of approximately 590 of the donors, most TCR beta V segments were observed in productive rearrangements about 90% or about 30% of the time, broadly matching IMGT annotations. Only TCR beta chains were sequenced in this cohort, and the absence of alpha or paired-chain data limited detectable features. Because some donors lacked HLA typing at each locus, the association tests relied only on the typed subset. In the study, approximately 150 TCR beta chains were listed as associated with cytomegalovirus. Most TCR sequences were observed very rarely across donors, whereas some public TCRs were present in many individuals. Roughly uniform sequencing depth across donors was assumed in presence/absence analyses, although this assumption may not hold. In a later genetic analysis, fewer N-insertions in productive TCRs were reported among donors in an Asian-associated ancestry cluster than the roughly 670-donor mean. A later analysis reported that several top co-occurrence clusters appeared linked to parvovirus B19, influenza, CMV and Epstein-Barr virus. A later genetic analysis associated a missense DCLRE1C variant with V-gene and J-gene trimming of TCR beta chains, and an independent cohort replicated the association. Cytomegalovirus status was reported to be diagnosed by the classifier with high specificity and sensitivity in both the original and validation cohorts. Compared with equally common non-associated chains, HLA-associated TCR beta chains in a later analysis were more clonally expanded and had lower generation probabilities. The sequencing pipeline was judged likely to have produced a cluster of highly shared sequence variants as a technical artifact. A later analysis found that most CMV-associated TCR beta chains appeared HLA-restricted, with HLA associations seemingly driven largely by CMV exposure. Correlated functional status among segregating V segments might be attributable to linkage disequilibrium, but an unknown experimental factor could not be ruled out. Some IMGT-functional V segments, including TRBV6-2 and TRBV6-3, could not be told apart with the 87-base-pair reads, so those segments were excluded. The earlier analysis of 587 of the donors excluded fewer than 20 rarely observed V segments, including chromosome 9 orphons, because counts were too low. Three of the identified cytomegalovirus-associated TCR beta chains were confirmed in vitro to be specific for cytomegalovirus antigens. A further reported finding was that TCR beta sequences accurately predicted the HLA-A and HLA-B alleles for most subjects in the first cohort. When HLA alleles, especially DR and DQ, strongly co-occurred, attributing TCR associations to individual alleles was difficult. At a false discovery rate of 0.05, a later analysis linked about 16,000 TCR beta sequences to specific HLA alleles. The authors suggested that the approach could potentially be generalized to other disease states and immunological phenotypes.

The cohort comprised some 680 healthy bone marrow donors. At the time of sampling, all cohort members were nominally healthy, though unrecorded immune exposures were likely present. The donor was CMV seropositive and was included in the group of 290 or so seropositive cohort members. Every donor gave a peripheral blood sample, and the peripheral blood mononuclear cells from that sample were used for TCR beta sequencing. The Qiagen DNeasy Blood Extraction Kit was used to extract genomic DNA from the blood cell samples. V lost 4 bases and J lost 4 bases, and the count of bases not matched to a germline gene is 10. CDR1 SGHRS and CDR2 YFSETQ were looked up in the germline V gene. From its cysteine to its phenylalanine, the CDR3 spans 15 amino acids. Of the read, only the CDR3 DNA is kept; its 45 bases are in frame from base 1. The method was the immunoSEQ multiplex PCR assay. For the multiplex PCR, a mixture combining 60 forward primers for TCR Vbeta segments and 13 reverse primers for TCR Jbeta segments was used. A multiplex PCR assay on genomic DNA amplified the CDR3 region of rearranged TCR beta genes. The amplified TCR beta libraries were sequenced on the Illumina HiSeq System as 87-base-pair reads. The paper's processing steps were these. A later analysis counted about 80 million unique TCR beta chains across the 500 to 850 repertoires, and roughly 10 million of these chains were shared by at least two donors. Raw reads were error-corrected and collapsed into unique sequences by a nearest-neighbor algorithm in which closely related sequences were merged to remove PCR and sequencing errors. Alignment of CDR3 sequences to IMGT reference sequences was used to assign V, D and J gene segments. Each retained sequence needed at least a six-nucleotide match to both a V gene segment and a J gene segment. A rearrangement was called productive if the CDR3 had no stop codons and remained in frame with V and J, and every other rearrangement was called non-productive. CDR3 was defined according to IMGT convention as the region running from the second conserved V-encoded cysteine to the conserved J-encoded phenylalanine. The earlier analysis of some 550 of the donors excluded any sequence lacking an unambiguous match to a single V gene segment. In an earlier analysis of around 590 of the donors, a V segment was called functional when productive rearrangements were above 56.7%, and segregating when the standard deviation between donors exceeded 5%. To diagnose cytomegalovirus status from the catalog of TCR beta chain sequences, a statistical classification framework was built. In a later analysis, V and J genes were assigned by comparing TCR nucleotide sequences against IMGT/GENE-DB human TR gene sequences. Using the TCRdist pipeline, a later analysis assigned CDR3 sequences along with most-parsimonious VDJ recombination scenarios. In a later analysis, each TCR beta chain was defined by its CDR3 amino acid sequence together with its V-gene family, and reads lacking a unique V-gene family were excluded. As a way to deal with suspected cross-contamination and a sequencing artifact, a later analysis dropped 450 to 600 nucleotide sequences that were highly shared and had low generation probability. A later analysis calculated a clonal expansion index for each public chain from normalized within-repertoire ranks of inferred template counts. A later analysis computed generation probabilities with a VDJ recombination model fitted to out-of-frame rearrangements, and checked the results against IGoR. A later analysis scored TCR-TCR, TCR-HLA and TCR-CMV co-occurrence with hypergeometric tests, applying a repertoire-size bias correction to TCR pairs. To estimate false discovery rates, a later analysis permuted the HLA or CMV assignments 20 times. In a later analysis, co-occurring TCRs were grouped with DBSCAN, and TCRdist sequence similarity was added when clustering was performed within HLA-allele-positive subsets. Co-occurrence clustering excluded repertoires with fewer than 30,000 or more than 120,000 public chains, plus five with anomalous nucleotide sharing. What TCRdb holds here is the immuneACCESS table cut down to in-frame rearrangements. Part of the clones is not present; checked against another copy, under half of the missing clones reflect an unresolved V gene, and the others are unexplained. The V and J calls and clone size are taken from that table; D and trimming were inferred from the DNA. The sample data list about 140,000 clones, and roughly 82% of these were observed just once. More than 2.5% of the sample is held by the ten biggest clonotypes.

Regarding this clone: No cognate antigen has been identified for it. Per-base quality was not reported, and no clone a single base away is much larger than it.

The receptor's source is a man between 18 and 35 years old in good health and CMV-seropositive. Sequencing used PBMCs. The chain was built from TRBV5-1 and TRBJ2-7; 8 junctional bases match TRBD1. The CDR3 here reads CASSPNPQGAYEQYF. The DNA sequence follows: TGCGCCAGCAGCCCTAATCCCCAGGGGGCTTACGAGCAGTACTTC.